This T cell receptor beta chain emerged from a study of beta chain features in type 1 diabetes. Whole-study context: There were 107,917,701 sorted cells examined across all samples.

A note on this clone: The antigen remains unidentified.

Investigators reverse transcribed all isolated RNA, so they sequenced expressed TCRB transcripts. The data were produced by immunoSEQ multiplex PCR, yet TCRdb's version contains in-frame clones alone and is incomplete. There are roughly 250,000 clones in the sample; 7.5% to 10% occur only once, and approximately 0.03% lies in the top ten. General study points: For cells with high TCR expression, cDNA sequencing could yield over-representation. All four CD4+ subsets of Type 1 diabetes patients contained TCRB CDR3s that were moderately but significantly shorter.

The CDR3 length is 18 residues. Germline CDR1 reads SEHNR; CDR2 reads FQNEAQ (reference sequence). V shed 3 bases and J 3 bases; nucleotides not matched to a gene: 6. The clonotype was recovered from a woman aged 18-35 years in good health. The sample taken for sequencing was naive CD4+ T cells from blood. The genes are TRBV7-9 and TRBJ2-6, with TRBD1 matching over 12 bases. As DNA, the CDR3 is TGTGCCAGCAGCTTCTCGGGACAGGGGGCGCTTGGGGCCAACGTCCTGACTTTC. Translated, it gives CASSFSGQGALGANVLTF.